The T cell receptor (beta chain) under discussion was sequenced for a study of regulatory T cells in long-lasting Graves disease. This clonotype was observed a handful of times. The antigen remains undetermined. With iRepertoire HTBI primers and Arm-PCR of CDR3 regions, TCR beta libraries were built. As processed by the authors: Samples revealed 50 to 75 TRBV and 14 TRBJ segments. MiXCR, applied by TCRdb to the multiplex PCR reads, yields one record per CDR3 protein. The V and J calls here are based on TCRdb, not the publication. This table holds over 250,000 distinct CDR3 sequences, around a fifth found once. General study points: Persistent disease was associated with favored TRBV28 usage and with favored use of TRBJ1-2 and TRBJ2-5. The sample size was small, and this may have reduced accuracy.

The CDR3 length is 14 residues. Per the germline V gene, CDR1 is SGHRS and CDR2 is YFSETQ. The V end lost 0 bases, the J end lost 5 bases, and 11 bases lay between the germline ends. As for time point: persistent/refractory GD, antithyroid drugs over 5 years with positive TRAb. Generation of the TCR library employed RNA extracted from PBMCs. Clinicians diagnosed Graves' disease using American Thyroid Association guidelines. The receptor was derived from a female donor with Graves disease. The material sequenced was peripheral blood mononuclear cells (PBMCs), taken when the disease was refractory, from a patient treated with antithyroid drugs. V gene TRBV5-1 combines with J gene TRBJ2-5; D is perhaps TRBD2 (5 bases). The CDR3 spells CASSLARQRETQYF. CDR3 bases: TGCGCCAGCAGCTTGGCCCGGCAGCGGGAGACCCAGTACTTC. Using reference TRBV5-1 and TRBJ2-5 for the parts outside the CDR3, the full variable domain is KAGVTQTPRYLIKTRGQQVTLSCSPISGHRSVSWYQQTPGQGLQFLFEYFSETQRNKGNFPGRFSGRQFSNSRSEMNVSTLELGDSALYLCASSLARQRETQYFGPGTRLLVL.